This T cell receptor beta chain came from a study of blood T cell repertoires in COVID-19. Overall study: The samples span acute and convalescent COVID-19 from the United States, Italy and Spain. The cDNA or gDNA used as material had been derived from T cells, B-cell-depleted T cells, or PBMCs.

The CDR3 is made up of 14 amino acids. Germline V gene sequence: CDR1 MNHEY, CDR2 SMNVEV (reference sequence). The germline V and J ends were trimmed by 9 bases and 4 bases, with 18 bases remaining between them. Per the authors' pipeline: From reference gene primer amplification, estimates of nucleated cell counts were derived. Method: immunoSEQ multiplex PCR; TCRdb's copy keeps in-frame clones and lacks some. V and J calls and clone size are those listed in that table; D and trimming were worked out from the DNA. The repertoire has about 27,000 clones, 75% to 85% of them found once; the top ten carry about 25%.

The source of this sequence is a man in his 70s with active COVID-19. Material for sequencing was peripheral blood. The J gene is TRBJ1-2, the V gene TRBV27; no definite D call. CDR3 amino acids: CASARSDALYGYTF. The CDR3 DNA sequence: TGTGCCAGTGCCAGGTCGGATGCCCTCTATGGCTACACCTTC.